A single sample gave rise to the 14 T cell receptor beta chains below, sequenced in a study of cytomegalovirus exposure and HLA in healthy donors. Libraries were prepared by immunoSEQ multiplex PCR; TCRdb keeps only in-frame clonotypes and omits some of them. The sample lists more than 85,000 clones, more than 70% occurring once. The source material was PBMCs. The receptors originated from a woman younger than 30 in good health and CMV-seronegative.

The chain is built from TRBV6-6 and TRBJ2-3, with D unclear. The V end was cut by 4 bases, the J end by 4 bases, with 6 bases between. There are 12 residues in the CDR3. CDR1 and CDR2 from the germline V gene are MNHNY and SVGAGI (reference sequence). The CDR3 protein is CASSFNPDTQYF. The DNA of the CDR3 is TGTGCCAGCAGTTTCAATCCAGATACGCAGTATTTT.

The chain recombines TRBV28 with TRBJ1-2; no reliable D call. Germline CDR1 reads MDHEN; CDR2 reads SYDVKM. The CDR3 has 13 amino acids. The V and J ends lost 5 bases and 4 bases respectively, with 11 bases between them. DNA of the CDR3: TGTGCCAGCAGTCTAGACTGGCCCTATGGCTACACCTTC. Its translation is CASSLDWPYGYTF.

This sequence joins TRBV4-3 and TRBJ1-2, with no clear D. Germline values: CDR1 LGHNA, CDR2 YSLEER. This CDR3 region has 16 residues. V was cut by 0 bases and J by 4 bases, with 15 bases left in between. As DNA, the CDR3 is TGCGCCAGCAGCCAAGACGACGACGGCGGGTTCTATGGCTACACCTTC. This codes for CASSQDDDGGFYGYTF.

This clone turned up a few times. The chain uses TRBV30 and TRBJ1-1; no reliable D call. Trimming removed 0 bases at V and 9 bases at J, with 11 bases between. Germline CDR1 and CDR2: GTSNPN and SVGIG (reference sequence). This CDR3 is built from 12 residues. CDR3 sequence reads: CAWSVLFGQAFF. The CDR3 nucleotides read TGTGCCTGGAGTGTACTCTTTGGGCAAGCTTTCTTT. Complete variable domain (other parts from reference TRBV30 and TRBJ1-1): SQTIHQWPATLVQPVGSPLSLECTVEGTSNPNLYWYRQAAGRGLQLLFYSVGIGQISSEVPQNLSASRPQDRQFILSSKKLLLSDSGFYLCAWSVLFGQAFFGQGTRLTVV.

This clone was found a few times. V is TRBV30 and J is TRBJ2-5; tentatively, D is TRBD2 (6 bases). V was pared by 0 bases and J by 2 bases, with 22 bases between. The germline V gene has CDR1 GTSNPN and CDR2 SVGIG (reference sequence). The CDR3 extends over 18 amino acids. DNA for the CDR3: TGTGCCTGGAGTGTCAGTGTGGTGCGGGCTAGCGCTCAAGAGACCCAGTACTTC. This codes for CAWSVSVVRASAQETQYF.

Only one count was recorded for this clone. This sequence joins TRBV15 and TRBJ1-4; no firm D call. Deletions cut 0 bases from V and 7 bases from J, with 3 bases between. Per germline, CDR1 LNHNV and CDR2 YYDKDF (reference sequence). The CDR3 sequence is 12 residues long. Here the CDR3 reads CATSRDREKLFF. The CDR3 DNA reads as TGTGCCACCAGCAGAGATCGTGAAAAACTGTTTTTT. Supplemented by reference TRBV15 and TRBJ1-4, the full variable domain reads DAMVIQNPRYQVTQFGKPVTLSCSQTLNHNVMYWYQQKSSQAPKLLFHYYDKDFNNEADTPDNFQSRRPNTSFCFLDIRSPGLGDTAMYLCATSRDREKLFFGSGTQLSVL.

CDR3 DNA: TGTGCCAGCAGCTTCGCCGGGGGCTACAATGAGCAGTTCTTC. Translated, it gives CASSFAGGYNEQFF. The chain combines TRBV11-2 with TRBJ2-1, with a tentative D call TRBD2 (6 bases). The V and J ends lost 3 bases and 3 bases respectively, with 9 bases between them. This CDR3 is 14 amino acids long. CDR1 is SGHAT and CDR2 is FQNNGV in the germline V gene.

J is TRBJ2-3 and V is TRBV19; maybe TRBD2 (6 bases). Trimming pared 9 bases from V and 0 bases from J, leaving 19 bases between. This CDR3 is built from 16 residues. Germline V gives CDR1 LNHDA, CDR2 SQIVND (reference sequence). CDR3 sequence: CASTPTRTTSTDTQYF. CDR3 sequence (DNA): TGTGCCAGCACACCCACCCGGACTACTAGCACAGATACGCAGTATTTT.

The gene calls are TRBV6-5 and TRBJ1-1; D is perhaps TRBD1 (5 bases). From germline, CDR1 is MNHEY and CDR2 SVGAGI. Trimming removed 6 bases from V and 7 bases from J, with 15 bases in between. This CDR3 comprises 13 residues. The CDR3, as DNA: TGTGCCAGCAGCCCCCTTCGGGGGAATGAAGCTTTCTTT. This codes for CASSPLRGNEAFF.

CDR3 DNA: TGCGCCAGCAGCCCGGAAGGGGTGGGGGACAGTGCCTCCTACGAGCAGTACTTC. Protein: CASSPEGVGDSASYEQYF. The gene calls are TRBV5-1 and TRBJ2-7, with 7 bases identical to TRBD1. The trim removed 4 bases at V and 0 bases at J, leaving 16 bases unmatched. Per germline, CDR1 SGHRS and CDR2 YFSETQ. This CDR3 has 18 amino acids.

The chain joins TRBV7-2 to TRBJ1-2; D is uncertain. The ends were cut back, 2 bases at V and 4 bases at J, with 8 bases in the middle. The CDR3 contains 13 residues. In germline, CDR1 is SGHTA, CDR2 FQGNSA. The CDR3 protein is CASSLRQIYGYTF. In DNA, the CDR3 is TGTGCCAGCAGCTTACGTCAGATCTATGGCTACACCTTC.

This clone was detected a few times. The chain couples TRBV6-5 to TRBJ2-7, with 7 bases matching TRBD1. V trimming: 7 bases; J trimming: 3 bases; junction bases outside the gene matches: 9. CDR3 length equals 14 residues. The germline V gene encodes CDR1 MNHEY and CDR2 SVGAGI. The CDR3 DNA follows: TGTGCCAGCACCCACAGGGGACAGTACTACGAGCAGTACTTC. This sequence encodes CASTHRGQYYEQYF.

The table lists this clone with a few counts. The V call is TRBV6-4, the J call TRBJ2-3; maybe TRBD2 (5 bases). The CDR3 runs to 13 residues. Trimming cost V 5 bases and J 6 bases, with 12 bases left between them. Germline values: CDR1 MRHNA, CDR2 SNTAGT. CDR3 sequence reads: CASSHSETDTQYF. Here the CDR3 DNA reads TGTGCCAGCAGTCATAGCGAGACGGATACGCAGTATTTT.

The genes are TRBV5-4 and TRBJ2-5; D unclear. The CDR3 spans 13 residues. Germline loops: CDR1 SGHNT, CDR2 YYREEE (reference sequence). Trimming took off 0 bases at V and 5 bases at J, with 8 bases between the two ends. The CDR3 coding sequence is TGTGCCAGCAGCTTGGAACTCTCGGAGACCCAGTACTTC. Protein: CASSLELSETQYF. The whole variable domain, filled in from reference TRBV5-4 and TRBJ2-5, reads ETGVTQSPTHLIKTRGQQVTLRCSSQSGHNTVSWYQQALGQGPQFIFQYYREEENGRGNFPPRFSGLQFPNYSSELNVNALELDDSALYLCASSLELSETQYFGPGTRLLVL.